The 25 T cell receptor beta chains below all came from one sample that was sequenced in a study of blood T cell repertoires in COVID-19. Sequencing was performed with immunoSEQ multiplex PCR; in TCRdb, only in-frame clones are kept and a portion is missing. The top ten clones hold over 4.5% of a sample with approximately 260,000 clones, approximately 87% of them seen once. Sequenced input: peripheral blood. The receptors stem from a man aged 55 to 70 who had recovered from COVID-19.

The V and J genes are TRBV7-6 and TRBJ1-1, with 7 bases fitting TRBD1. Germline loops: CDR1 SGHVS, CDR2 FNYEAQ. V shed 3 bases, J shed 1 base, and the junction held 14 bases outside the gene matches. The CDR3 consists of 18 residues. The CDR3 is CASSFGGVGGSWNTEAFF. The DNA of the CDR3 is TGTGCCAGCAGCTTTGGGGGCGTAGGGGGCTCGTGGAACACTGAAGCTTTCTTT.

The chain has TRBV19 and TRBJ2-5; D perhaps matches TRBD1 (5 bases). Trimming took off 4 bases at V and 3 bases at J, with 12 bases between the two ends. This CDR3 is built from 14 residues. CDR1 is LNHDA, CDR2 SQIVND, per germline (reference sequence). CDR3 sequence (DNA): TGTGCCAGTAGTACGACAGCGACCAAAGAGACCCAGTACTTC. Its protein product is CASSTTATKETQYF.

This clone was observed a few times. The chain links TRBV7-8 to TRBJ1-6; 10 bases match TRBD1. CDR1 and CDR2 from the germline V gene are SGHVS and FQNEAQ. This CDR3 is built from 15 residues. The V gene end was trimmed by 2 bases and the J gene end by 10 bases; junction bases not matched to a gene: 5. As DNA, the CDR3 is TGTGCCAGCAGCTTAAGGGGACAGGGGCGATCACCCCTCCACTTT. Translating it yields CASSLRGQGRSPLHF. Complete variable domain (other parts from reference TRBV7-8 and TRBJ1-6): GAGVSQSPRYKVAKRGQDVALRCDPISGHVSLFWYQQALGQGPEFLTYFQNEAQLDKSGLPSDRFFAERPEGSVSTLKIQRTQQEDSAVYLCASSLRGQGRSPLHFGNGTRLTVT.

The CDR3 DNA is TGTGCCAGTAGTGGGGACAGGAGGGCAGATACGCAGTATTTT. This sequence encodes CASSGDRRADTQYF. This rearrangement joins TRBV19 to TRBJ2-3; 8 bases are a match to TRBD1. CDR3 length: 14 residues. Germline assignment: CDR1 LNHDA and CDR2 SQIVND (reference sequence). V dropped 5 bases and J dropped 4; count of bases not matched to a gene: 5. Full variable domain (outside the CDR3, taken from reference TRBV19 and TRBJ2-3): DGGITQSPKYLFRKEGQNVTLSCEQNLNHDAMYWYRQDPGQGLRLIYYSQIVNDFQKGDIAEGYSVSREKKESFPLTVTSAQKNPTAFYLCASSGDRRADTQYFGPGTRLTVL.

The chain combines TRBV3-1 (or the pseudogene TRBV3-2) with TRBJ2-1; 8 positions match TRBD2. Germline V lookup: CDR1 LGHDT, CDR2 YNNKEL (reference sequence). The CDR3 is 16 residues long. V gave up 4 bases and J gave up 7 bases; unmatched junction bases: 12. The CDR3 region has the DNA TGTGCCAGCAGCCCGTTGTTGGCGGGGGGTGGGAATGAGCAGTTCTTC. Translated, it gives CASSPLLAGGGNEQFF.

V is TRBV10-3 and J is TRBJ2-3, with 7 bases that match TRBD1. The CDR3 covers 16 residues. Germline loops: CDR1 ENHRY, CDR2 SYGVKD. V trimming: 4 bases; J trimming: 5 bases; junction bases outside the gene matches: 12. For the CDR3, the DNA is TGTGCCATCAGTGCCGGGACAGTCCTGACAAAAGATACGCAGTATTTT. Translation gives CAISAGTVLTKDTQYF.

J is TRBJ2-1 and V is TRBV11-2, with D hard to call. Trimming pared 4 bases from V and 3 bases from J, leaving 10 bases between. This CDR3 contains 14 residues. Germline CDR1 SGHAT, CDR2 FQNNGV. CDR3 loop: CASSSGPNYNEQFF. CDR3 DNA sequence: TGTGCCAGCAGCTCGGGTCCGAACTACAATGAGCAGTTCTTC. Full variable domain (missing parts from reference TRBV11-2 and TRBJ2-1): EAGVAQSPRYKIIEKRQSVAFWCNPISGHATLYWYQQILGQGPKLLIQFQNNGVVDDSQLPKDRFSAERLKGVDSTLKIQPAKLEDSAVYLCASSSGPNYNEQFFGPGTRLTVL.

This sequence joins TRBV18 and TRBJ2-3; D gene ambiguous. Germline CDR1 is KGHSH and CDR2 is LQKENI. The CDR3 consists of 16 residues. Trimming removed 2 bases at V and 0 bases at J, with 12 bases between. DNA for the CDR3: TGTGCCAGCTCACCAAAATCCAGTGCTAGCACAGATACGCAGTATTTT. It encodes CASSPKSSASTDTQYF.

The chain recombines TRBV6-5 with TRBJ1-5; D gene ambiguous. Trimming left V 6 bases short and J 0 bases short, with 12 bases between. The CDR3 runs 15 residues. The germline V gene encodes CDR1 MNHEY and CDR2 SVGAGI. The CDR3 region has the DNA TGTGCCAGCAGCGAGACACATTATAGCAATCAGCCCCAGCATTTT. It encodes CASSETHYSNQPQHF.

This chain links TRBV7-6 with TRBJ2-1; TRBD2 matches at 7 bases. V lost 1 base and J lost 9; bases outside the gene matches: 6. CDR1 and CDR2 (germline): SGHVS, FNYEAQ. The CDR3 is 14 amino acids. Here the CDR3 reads CASSLGGGVIEQFF. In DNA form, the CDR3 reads TGTGCCAGCAGCTTAGGGGGGGGAGTGATTGAGCAGTTCTTC.

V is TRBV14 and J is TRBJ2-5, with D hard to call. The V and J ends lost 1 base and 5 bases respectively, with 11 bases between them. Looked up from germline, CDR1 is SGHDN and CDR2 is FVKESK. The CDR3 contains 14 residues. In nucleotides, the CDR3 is TGTGCCAGCAGCCAAGTAAGCCCCGCGGAGACCCAGTACTTC. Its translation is CASSQVSPAETQYF. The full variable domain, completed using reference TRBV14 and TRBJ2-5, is EAGVTQFPSHSVIEKGQTVTLRCDPISGHDNLYWYRRVMGKEIKFLLHFVKESKQDESGMPNNRFLAERTGGTYSTLKVQPAELEDSGVYFCASSQVSPAETQYFGPGTRLLVL.

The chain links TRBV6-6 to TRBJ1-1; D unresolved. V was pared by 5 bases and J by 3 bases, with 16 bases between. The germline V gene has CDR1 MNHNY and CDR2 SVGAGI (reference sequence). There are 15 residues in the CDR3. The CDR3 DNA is TGTGCCAGCAGTAACCCCCGCGGGGTAGACACTGAAGCTTTCTTT. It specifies CASSNPRGVDTEAFF.

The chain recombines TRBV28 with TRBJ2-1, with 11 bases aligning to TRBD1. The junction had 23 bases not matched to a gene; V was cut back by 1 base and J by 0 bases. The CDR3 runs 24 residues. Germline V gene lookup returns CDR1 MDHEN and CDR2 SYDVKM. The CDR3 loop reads CASSLLGSWGTGGSVRSSYNEQFF. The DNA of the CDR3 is TGTGCCAGCAGTTTATTGGGGTCTTGGGGGACAGGGGGGTCAGTGAGGAGCTCCTACAATGAGCAGTTCTTC.

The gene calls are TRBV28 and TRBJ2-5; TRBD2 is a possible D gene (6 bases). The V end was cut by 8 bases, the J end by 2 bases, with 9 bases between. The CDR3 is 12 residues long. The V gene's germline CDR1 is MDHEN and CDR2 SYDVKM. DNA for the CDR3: TGTGCCAGCGGCGGAGGGCAAGAGACCCAGTACTTC. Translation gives CASGGGQETQYF.

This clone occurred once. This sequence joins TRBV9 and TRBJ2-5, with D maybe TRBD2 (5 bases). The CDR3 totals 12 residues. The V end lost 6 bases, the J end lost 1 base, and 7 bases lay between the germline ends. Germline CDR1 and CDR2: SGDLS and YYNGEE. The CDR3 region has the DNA TGTGCCAGCATGGCGGGCCAAGAGACCCAGTACTTC. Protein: CASMAGQETQYF. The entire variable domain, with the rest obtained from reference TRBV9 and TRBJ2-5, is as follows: DSGVTQTPKHLITATGQRVTLRCSPRSGDLSVYWYQQSLDQGLQFLIQYYNGEERAKGNILERFSAQQFPDLHSELNLSSLELGDSALYFCASMAGQETQYFGPGTRLLVL.

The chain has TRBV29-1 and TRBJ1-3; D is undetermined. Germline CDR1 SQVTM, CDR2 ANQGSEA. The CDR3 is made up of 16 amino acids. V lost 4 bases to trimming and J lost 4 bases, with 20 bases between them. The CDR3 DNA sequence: TGCAGCGTTGTCGCCATTCGGGAAGATTACGGAAACACCATATATTTT. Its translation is CSVVAIREDYGNTIYF.

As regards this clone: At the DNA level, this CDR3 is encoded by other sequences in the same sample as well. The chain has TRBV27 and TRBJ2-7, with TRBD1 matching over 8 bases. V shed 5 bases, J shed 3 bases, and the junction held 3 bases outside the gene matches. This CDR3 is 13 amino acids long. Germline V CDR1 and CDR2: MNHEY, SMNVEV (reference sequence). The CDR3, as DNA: TGTGCCAGCAGTAGAGGACAGGGCTACGAGCAGTACTTC. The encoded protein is CASSRGQGYEQYF.

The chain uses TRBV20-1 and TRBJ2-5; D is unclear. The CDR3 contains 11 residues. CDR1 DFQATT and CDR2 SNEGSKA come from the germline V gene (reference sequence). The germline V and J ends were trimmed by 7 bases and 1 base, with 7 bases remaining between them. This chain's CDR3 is CSDTSQETQYF. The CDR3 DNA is TGCAGTGACACAAGCCAAGAGACCCAGTACTTC.

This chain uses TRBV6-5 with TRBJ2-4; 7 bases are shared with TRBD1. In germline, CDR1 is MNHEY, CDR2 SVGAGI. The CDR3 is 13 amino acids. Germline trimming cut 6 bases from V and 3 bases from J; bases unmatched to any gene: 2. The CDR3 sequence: CASSGTDKNIQYF. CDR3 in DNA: TGTGCCAGCAGCGGGACAGACAAAAACATTCAGTACTTC.

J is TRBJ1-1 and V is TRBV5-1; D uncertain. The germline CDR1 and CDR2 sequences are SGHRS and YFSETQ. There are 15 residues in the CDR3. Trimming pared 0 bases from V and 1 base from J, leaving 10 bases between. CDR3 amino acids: CASSLVAGANTEAFF. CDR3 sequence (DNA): TGCGCCAGCAGCTTGGTTGCGGGAGCGAACACTGAAGCTTTCTTT.

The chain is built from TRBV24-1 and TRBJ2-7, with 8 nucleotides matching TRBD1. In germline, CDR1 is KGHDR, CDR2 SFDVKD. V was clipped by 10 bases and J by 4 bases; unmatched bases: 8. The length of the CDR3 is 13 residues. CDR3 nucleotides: TGTGCCACTTACAGGGGGAGTGAGTACGAGCAGTACTTC. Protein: CATYRGSEYEQYF.

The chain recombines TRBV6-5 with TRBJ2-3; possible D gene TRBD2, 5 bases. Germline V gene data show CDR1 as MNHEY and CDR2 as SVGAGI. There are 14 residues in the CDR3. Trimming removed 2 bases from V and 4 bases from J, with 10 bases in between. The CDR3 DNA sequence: TGTGCCAGCAGTTACGCCAGGCGGGCAGATACGCAGTATTTT. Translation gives CASSYARRADTQYF.

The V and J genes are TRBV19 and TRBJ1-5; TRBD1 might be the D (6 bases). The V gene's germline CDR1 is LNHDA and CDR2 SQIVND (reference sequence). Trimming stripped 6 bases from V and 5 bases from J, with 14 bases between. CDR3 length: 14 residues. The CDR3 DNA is TGTGCCAGTAGGGGGGCGAGGGGCCATCAGCCCCAGCATTTT. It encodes CASRGARGHQPQHF.

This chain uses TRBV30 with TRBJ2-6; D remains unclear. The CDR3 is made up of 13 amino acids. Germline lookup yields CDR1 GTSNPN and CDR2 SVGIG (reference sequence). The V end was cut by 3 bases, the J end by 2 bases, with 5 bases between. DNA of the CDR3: TGTGCCTGGAGCACAGCTGGGGCCAACGTCCTGACTTTC. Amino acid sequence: CAWSTAGANVLTF.

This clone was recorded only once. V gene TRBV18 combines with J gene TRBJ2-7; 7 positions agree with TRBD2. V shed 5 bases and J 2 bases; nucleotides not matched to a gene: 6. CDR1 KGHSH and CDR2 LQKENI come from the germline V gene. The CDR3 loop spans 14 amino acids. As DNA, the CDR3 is TGTGCCAGCTCAGCGGAGCGGGGCACCTACGAGCAGTACTTC. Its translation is CASSAERGTYEQYF.